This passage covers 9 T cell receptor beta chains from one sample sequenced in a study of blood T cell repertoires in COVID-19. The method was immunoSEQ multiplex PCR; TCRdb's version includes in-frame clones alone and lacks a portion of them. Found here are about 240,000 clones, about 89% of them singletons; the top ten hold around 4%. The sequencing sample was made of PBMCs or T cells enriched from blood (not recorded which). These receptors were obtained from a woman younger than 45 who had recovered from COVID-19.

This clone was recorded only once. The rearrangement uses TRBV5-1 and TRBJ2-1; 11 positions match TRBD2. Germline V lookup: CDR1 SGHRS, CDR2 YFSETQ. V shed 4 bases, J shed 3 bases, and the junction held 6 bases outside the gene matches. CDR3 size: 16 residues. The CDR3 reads CASSTSGTSGYNEQFF. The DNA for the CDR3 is TGCGCCAGCAGCACCTCCGGGACTAGCGGCTACAATGAGCAGTTCTTC.

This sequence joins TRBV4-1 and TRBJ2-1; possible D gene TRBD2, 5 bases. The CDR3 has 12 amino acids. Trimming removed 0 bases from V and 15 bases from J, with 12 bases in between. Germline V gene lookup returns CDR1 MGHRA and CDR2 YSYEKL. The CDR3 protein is CASSQDTRSSFF. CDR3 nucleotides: TGCGCCAGCAGCCAAGATACTAGATCCTCGTTCTTC.

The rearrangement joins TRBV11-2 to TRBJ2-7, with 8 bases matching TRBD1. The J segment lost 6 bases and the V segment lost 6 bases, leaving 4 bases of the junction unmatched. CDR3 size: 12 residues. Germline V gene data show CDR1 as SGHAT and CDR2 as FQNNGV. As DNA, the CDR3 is TGTGCCAGCAGGGACAGGGCGGGCGAGCAGTACTTC. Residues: CASRDRAGEQYF.

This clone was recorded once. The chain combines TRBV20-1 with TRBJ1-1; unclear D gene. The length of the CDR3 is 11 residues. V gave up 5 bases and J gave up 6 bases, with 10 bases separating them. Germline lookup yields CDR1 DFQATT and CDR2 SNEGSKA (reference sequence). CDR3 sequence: CSAVREPEAFF. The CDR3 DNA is TGCAGTGCTGTAAGGGAGCCTGAAGCTTTCTTT.

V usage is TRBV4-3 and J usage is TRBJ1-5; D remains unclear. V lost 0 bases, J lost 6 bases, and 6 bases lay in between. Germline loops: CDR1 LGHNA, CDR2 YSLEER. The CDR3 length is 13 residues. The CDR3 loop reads CASSQELAQPQHF. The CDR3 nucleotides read TGCGCCAGCAGCCAAGAGTTGGCTCAGCCCCAGCATTTT.

CDR3 nucleotide sequence: TGTGCCAGCAGTGAATATCGGACAGGGGGCGCCGGAAACACCATATATTTT. Translation gives CASSEYRTGGAGNTIYF. The rearrangement uses TRBV25-1 and TRBJ1-3; 11 bases line up with TRBD1. The CDR3 spans 17 residues. Germline CDR1 and CDR2: MGHDK and SYGVNS. Trimming removed 0 bases from V and 4 bases from J; junction bases left unmatched: 5.

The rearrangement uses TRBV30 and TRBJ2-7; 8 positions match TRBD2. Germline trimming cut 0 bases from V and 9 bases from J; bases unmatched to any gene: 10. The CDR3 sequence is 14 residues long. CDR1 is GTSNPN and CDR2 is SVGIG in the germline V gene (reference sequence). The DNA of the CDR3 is TGTGCCTGGAGTGTCAACTCGGCGGGAGGACCGCAGTACTTC. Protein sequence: CAWSVNSAGGPQYF. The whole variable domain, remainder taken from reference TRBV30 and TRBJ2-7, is SQTIHQWPATLVQPVGSPLSLECTVEGTSNPNLYWYRQAAGRGLQLLFYSVGIGQISSEVPQNLSASRPQDRQFILSSKKLLLSDSGFYLCAWSVNSAGGPQYFGPGTRLTVT.

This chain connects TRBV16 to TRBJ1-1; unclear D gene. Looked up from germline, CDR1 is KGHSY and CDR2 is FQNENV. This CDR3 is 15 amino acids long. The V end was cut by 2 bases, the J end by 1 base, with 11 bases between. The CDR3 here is CASSQESPGNTEAFF. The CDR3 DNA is TGTGCCAGCAGCCAAGAATCCCCGGGGAACACTGAAGCTTTCTTT.

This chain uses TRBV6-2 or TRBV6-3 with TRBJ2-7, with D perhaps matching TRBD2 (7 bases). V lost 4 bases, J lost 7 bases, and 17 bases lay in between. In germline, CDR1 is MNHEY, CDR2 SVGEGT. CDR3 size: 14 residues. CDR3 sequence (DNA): TGTGCCAGCAGTTCCGCCGGGGGGCGCGGAGAGCAGTACTTC. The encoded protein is CASSSAGGRGEQYF.